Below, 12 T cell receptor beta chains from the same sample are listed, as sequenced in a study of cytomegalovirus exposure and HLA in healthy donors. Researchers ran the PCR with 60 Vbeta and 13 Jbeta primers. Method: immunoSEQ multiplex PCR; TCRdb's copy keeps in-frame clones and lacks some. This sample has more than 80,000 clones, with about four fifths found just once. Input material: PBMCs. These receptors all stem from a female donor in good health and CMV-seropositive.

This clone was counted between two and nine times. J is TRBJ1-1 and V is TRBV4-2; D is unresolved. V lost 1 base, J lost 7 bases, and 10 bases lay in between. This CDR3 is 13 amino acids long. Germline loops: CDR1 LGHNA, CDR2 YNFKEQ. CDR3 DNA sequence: TGTGCCAGCAGCCAAGCGGAGGGAGTTGAAGCTTTCTTT. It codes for CASSQAEGVEAFF.

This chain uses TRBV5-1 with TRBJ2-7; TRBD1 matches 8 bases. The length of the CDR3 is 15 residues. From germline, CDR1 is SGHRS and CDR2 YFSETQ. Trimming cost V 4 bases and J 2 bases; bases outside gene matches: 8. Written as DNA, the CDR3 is TGCGCCAGCAGCATTACAGGGGGGTTCGCCTACGAGCAGTACTTC. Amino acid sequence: CASSITGGFAYEQYF.

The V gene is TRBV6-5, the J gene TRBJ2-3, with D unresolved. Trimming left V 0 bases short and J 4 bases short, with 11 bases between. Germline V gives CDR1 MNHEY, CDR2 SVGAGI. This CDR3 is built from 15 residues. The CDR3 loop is CASSYSNWSPDTQYF. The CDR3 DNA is TGTGCCAGCAGTTACTCGAACTGGTCCCCAGATACGCAGTATTTT.

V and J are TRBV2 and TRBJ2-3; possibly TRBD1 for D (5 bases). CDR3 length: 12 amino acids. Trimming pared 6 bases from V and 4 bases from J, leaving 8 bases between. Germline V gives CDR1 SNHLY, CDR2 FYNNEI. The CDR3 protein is CASRTTADTQYF. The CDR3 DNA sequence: TGTGCCAGCAGAACGACAGCAGATACGCAGTATTTT.

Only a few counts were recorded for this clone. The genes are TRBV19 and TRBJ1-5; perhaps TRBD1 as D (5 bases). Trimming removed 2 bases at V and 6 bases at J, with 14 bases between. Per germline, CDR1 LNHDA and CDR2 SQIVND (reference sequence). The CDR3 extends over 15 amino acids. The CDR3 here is CASSISGLELQPQHF. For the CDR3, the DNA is TGTGCCAGTAGTATATCAGGGCTTGAACTTCAGCCCCAGCATTTT.

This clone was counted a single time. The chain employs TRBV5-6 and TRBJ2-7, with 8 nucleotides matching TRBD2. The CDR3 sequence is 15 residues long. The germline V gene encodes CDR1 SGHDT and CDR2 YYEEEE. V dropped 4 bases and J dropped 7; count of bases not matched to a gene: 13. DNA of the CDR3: TGTGCCAGCAGCCCGAAACTCGGGGGGGGGTTTGAGCAGTACTTC. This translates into CASSPKLGGGFEQYF.

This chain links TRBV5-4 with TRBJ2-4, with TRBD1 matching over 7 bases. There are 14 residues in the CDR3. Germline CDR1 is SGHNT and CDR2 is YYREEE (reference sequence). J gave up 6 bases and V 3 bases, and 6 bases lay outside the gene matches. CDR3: CASSSGTELNIQYF. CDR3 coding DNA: TGTGCCAGCAGCTCCGGGACAGAGTTAAACATTCAGTACTTC.

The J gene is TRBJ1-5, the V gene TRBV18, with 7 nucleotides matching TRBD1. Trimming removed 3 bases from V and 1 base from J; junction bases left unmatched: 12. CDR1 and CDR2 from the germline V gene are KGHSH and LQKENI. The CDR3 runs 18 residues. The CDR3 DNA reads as TGTGCCAGCTCACCGGCCCGTCGACAGGGAGGAAGCAATCAGCCCCAGCATTTT. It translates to CASSPARRQGGSNQPQHF.

The CDR3 spells CASRPGQFVSYEQYF. DNA of the CDR3: TGTGCCAGCAGACCCGGACAGTTCGTCTCCTACGAGCAGTACTTC. This chain joins TRBV6-6 and TRBJ2-7, with D possibly TRBD1 on 6 matching bases. The CDR3 has 15 residues. V was clipped by 6 bases and J by 0 bases, with 15 bases between them. Germline V gene sequence: CDR1 MNHNY, CDR2 SVGAGI (reference sequence).

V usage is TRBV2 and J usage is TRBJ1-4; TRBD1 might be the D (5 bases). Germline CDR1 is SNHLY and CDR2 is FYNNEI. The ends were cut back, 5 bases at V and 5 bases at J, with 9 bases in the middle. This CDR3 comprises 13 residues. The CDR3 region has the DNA TGTGCCAGCAGTAGGGACTCGAATGAAAAACTGTTTTTT. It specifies CASSRDSNEKLFF.

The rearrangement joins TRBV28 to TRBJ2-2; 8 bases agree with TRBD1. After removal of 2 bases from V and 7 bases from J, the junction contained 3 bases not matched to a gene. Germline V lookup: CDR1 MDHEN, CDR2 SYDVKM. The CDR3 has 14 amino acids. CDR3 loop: CASSLNRGNGELFF. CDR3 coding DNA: TGTGCCAGCAGTTTAAACAGGGGGAACGGGGAGCTGTTTTTT.

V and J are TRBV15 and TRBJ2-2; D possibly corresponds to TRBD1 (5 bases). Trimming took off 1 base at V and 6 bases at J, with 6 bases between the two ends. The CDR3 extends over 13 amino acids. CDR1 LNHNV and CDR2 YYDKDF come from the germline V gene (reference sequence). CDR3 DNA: TGTGCCACCAGCAGAGGCAGGGCCGGGGAGCTGTTTTTT. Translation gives CATSRGRAGELFF.